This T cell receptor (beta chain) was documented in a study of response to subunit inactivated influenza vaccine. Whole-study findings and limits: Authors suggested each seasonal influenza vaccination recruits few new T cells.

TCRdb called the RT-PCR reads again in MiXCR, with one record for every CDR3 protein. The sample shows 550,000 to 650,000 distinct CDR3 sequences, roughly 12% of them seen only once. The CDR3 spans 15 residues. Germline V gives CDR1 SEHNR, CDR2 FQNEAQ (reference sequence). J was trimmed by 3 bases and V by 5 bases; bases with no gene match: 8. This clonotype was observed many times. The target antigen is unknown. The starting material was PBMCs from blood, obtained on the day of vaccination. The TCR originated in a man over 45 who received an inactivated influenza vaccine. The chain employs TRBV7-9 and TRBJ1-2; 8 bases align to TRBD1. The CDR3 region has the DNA TGTGCCAGCAGCACCGGACAGGGCCCTTACTATGGCTACACCTTC. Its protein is CASSTGQGPYYGYTF.